This TCR beta chain appears in the sequencing data of a study of cytomegalovirus exposure and HLA in healthy donors. The wider study: Previous work identified 90 million to 130 million unique TCR beta sequences from around 200 million T cells.

A word on this clone: Its target is unknown.

The CDR3 extends over 15 amino acids. V dropped 5 bases and J dropped 6; count of bases not matched to a gene: 4. The germline V gene has CDR1 MNHEY and CDR2 SVGAGI. The PCR had 60 Vbeta and 13 Jbeta primers. The protocol was immunoSEQ multiplex PCR, while the TCRdb copy is restricted to in-frame clones and leaves out a portion. Among under 95,000 clones listed, about three quarters were seen once. Study-wide points: Confirmation was obtained in vitro that a few CMV-associated chains are specific for CMV antigens.

The TCR comes from a boy aged 5-17 years in good health and CMV-seronegative. The rearrangement links TRBV6-5 to TRBJ2-1, with 13 bases lining up with TRBD2. The sequenced sample consisted of PBMCs. This CDR3 is CASSLGLAGANEQFF. The CDR3 nucleotides are TGTGCCAGCAGTCTCGGACTAGCGGGGGCCAATGAGCAGTTCTTC.